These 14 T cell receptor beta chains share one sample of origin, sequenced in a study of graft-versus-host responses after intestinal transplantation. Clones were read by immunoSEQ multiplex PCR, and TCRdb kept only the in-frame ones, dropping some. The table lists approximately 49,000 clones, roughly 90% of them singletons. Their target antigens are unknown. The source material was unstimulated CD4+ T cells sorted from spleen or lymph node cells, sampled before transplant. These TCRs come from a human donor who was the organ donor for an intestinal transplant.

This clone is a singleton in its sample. The CDR3 DNA is TGTGCCAGCAGTTTCGAATTGACAGGATCTGGCTACACCTTC. The encoded protein is CASSFELTGSGYTF. The V gene is TRBV28, the J gene TRBJ1-2; a weak D match, TRBD1 (6 bases). The V end was cut by 3 bases, the J end by 7 bases, with 15 bases between. CDR3 size: 14 residues. CDR1 and CDR2 from the germline V gene are MDHEN and SYDVKM.

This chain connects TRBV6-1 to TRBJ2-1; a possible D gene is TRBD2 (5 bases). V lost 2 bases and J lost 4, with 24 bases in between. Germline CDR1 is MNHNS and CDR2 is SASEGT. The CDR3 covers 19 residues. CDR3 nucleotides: TGTGCCAGCAGTGAATCGGCGACTTTTGACTACCTCTTTTACAATGAGCAGTTCTTC. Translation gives CASSESATFDYLFYNEQFF.

CDR3: CASSDIEPLRPQHF. CDR3 coding DNA: TGTGCCAGCAGTGATATAGAGCCCCTGCGGCCCCAGCATTTT. This chain uses TRBV6-1 with TRBJ1-5; no reliable D call. V lost 3 bases and J 9 bases, leaving 15 bases between the germline ends. There are 14 residues in the CDR3. Per germline, CDR1 MNHNS and CDR2 SASEGT.

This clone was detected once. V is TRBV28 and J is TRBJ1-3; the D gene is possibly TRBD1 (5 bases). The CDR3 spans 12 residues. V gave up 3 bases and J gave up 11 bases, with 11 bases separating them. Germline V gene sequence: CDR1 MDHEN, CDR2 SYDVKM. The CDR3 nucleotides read TGTGCCAGCAGTTTGGGACTAACGGCCATATATTTT. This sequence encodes CASSLGLTAIYF.

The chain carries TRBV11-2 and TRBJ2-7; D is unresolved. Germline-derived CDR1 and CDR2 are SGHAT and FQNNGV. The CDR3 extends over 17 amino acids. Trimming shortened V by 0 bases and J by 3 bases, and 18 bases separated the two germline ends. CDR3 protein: CASSLDTATNRVYEQYF. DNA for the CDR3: TGTGCCAGCAGCTTAGATACTGCCACTAACCGAGTCTACGAGCAGTACTTC.

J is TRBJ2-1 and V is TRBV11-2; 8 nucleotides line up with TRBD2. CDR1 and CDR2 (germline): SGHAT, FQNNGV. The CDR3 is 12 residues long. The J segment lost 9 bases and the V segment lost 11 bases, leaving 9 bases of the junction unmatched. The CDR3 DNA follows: TGTGCCGTGCGGGGGGTAGGACTTGAGCAGTTCTTC. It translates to CAVRGVGLEQFF.

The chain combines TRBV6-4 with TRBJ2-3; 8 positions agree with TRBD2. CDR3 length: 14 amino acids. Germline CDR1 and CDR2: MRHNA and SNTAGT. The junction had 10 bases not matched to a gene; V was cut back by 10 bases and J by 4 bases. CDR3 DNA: TGTGCCACTAAGCGGGAGTTGAGCGCAGATACGCAGTATTTT. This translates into CATKRELSADTQYF.

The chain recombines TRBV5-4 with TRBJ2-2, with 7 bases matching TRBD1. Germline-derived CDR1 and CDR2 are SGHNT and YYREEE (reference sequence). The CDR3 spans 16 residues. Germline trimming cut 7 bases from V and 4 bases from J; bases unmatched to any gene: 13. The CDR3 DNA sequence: TGTGCCAGCCCCGGCGGAGGAGACAGGGCCACCGGGGAGCTGTTTTTT. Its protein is CASPGGGDRATGELFF.

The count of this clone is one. In nucleotides, the CDR3 is TGTGCCAGCAGCTACGATACTAGCGGGATATATGAGCAGTTCTTC. Protein sequence: CASSYDTSGIYEQFF. The V call is TRBV7-2, the J call TRBJ2-1; 10 positions match TRBD2. The ends lost 4 bases at V and 8 bases at J; junction bases unmatched: 8. The CDR3 runs to 15 residues. CDR1 and CDR2 (germline): SGHTA, FQGNSA.

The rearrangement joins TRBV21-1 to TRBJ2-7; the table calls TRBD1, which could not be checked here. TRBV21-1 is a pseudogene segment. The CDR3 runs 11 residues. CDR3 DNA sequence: TGTGCCAGCAGGGACAGCTACGAGCAGTACTTC. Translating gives CASRDSYEQYF.

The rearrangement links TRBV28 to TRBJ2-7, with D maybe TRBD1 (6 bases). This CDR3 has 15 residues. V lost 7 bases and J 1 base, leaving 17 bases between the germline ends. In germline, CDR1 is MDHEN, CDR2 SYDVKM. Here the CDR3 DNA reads TGTGCCAGCACATTAGGGGGTACTTCATCCTACGAGCAGTACTTC. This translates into CASTLGGTSSYEQYF.

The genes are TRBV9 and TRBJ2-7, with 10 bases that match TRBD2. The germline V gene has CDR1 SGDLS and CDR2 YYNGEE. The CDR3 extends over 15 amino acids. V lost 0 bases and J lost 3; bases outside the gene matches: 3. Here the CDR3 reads CASSVEASGSYEQYF. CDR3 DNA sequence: TGTGCCAGCAGCGTAGAGGCTAGCGGGAGCTACGAGCAGTACTTC.

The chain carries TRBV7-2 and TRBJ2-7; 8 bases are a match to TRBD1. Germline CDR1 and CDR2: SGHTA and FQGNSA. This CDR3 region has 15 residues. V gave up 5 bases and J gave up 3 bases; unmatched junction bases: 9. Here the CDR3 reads CASSARTGLVYEQYF. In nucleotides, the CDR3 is TGTGCCAGCAGCGCGAGGACAGGGCTCGTCTACGAGCAGTACTTC.

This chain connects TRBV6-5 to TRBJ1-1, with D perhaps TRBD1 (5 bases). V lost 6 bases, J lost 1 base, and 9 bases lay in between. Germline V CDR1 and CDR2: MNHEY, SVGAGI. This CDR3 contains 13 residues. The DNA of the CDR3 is TGTGCCAGCAGAAACAGGCAGAACACTGAAGCTTTCTTT. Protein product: CASRNRQNTEAFF.